The 25 T cell receptor beta chains below all came from one sample that was sequenced in a study of vaccination effects on CD4 cells after COVID-19. Pools of viral peptides were used by the ViraFEST assay to expand antigen-specific CD4+ T cells ahead of sequencing. A roughly 11-day culture period preceded the isolation of CD4+ T cells. Each participant received a vaccine that was either BNT162b2 or mRNA-1273, given as two doses. Data came from immunoSEQ multiplex PCR; TCRdb stores just in-frame clones and leaves some out. The sample lists around 30,000 clones, 74% occurring once. No antigen has been assigned to these receptors. Specimen: CD4+ T cells from PBMCs cultured with HCoV-229E spike peptides, collected after COVID-19 vaccination. These receptors were collected from a human donor who received a COVID-19 vaccine.

This clone occurred a few times. The chain links TRBV7-8 to TRBJ2-1; unclear D gene. In germline, CDR1 is SGHVS, CDR2 FQNEAQ. The ends were cut back, 0 bases at V and 13 bases at J, with 19 bases in the middle. The CDR3 covers 15 residues. The CDR3 reads CASSLALVREVRQFF. The CDR3 DNA sequence: TGTGCCAGCAGCTTAGCGCTCGTTCGCGAGGTGAGACAGTTCTTC.

CDR3 bases: TGTGCCAGCAGCCAAGTATCCGAGACCCAGTACTTC. It yields the protein CASSQVSETQYF. J is TRBJ2-5 and V is TRBV3-1 (or the pseudogene TRBV3-2); D remains ambiguous. The CDR3 consists of 12 residues. V lost 1 base and J lost 5, with 5 bases in between. Germline V gene sequence: CDR1 LGHDT, CDR2 YNNKEL (reference sequence).

V is TRBV2 and J is TRBJ1-2, with 9 bases that match TRBD1. The length of the CDR3 is 14 residues. Germline-derived CDR1 and CDR2 are SNHLY and FYNNEI. V shed 7 bases and J 7 bases; nucleotides not matched to a gene: 10. The CDR3 DNA follows: TGTGCCAGCACCCCCGGGACAGGGTTCTCTGGCTACACCTTC. This encodes CASTPGTGFSGYTF.

CDR3 amino acids: CASGLPWGHQPQHF. The DNA of the CDR3 is TGTGCTAGTGGCCTCCCTTGGGGGCACCAGCCCCAGCATTTT. The chain recombines TRBV12-5 with TRBJ1-5, with D possibly TRBD1 on 6 matching bases. The CDR3 spans 14 residues. The V and J ends lost 6 bases and 7 bases respectively, with 16 bases between them. The germline CDR1 and CDR2 sequences are LGHNT and FRNRAP.

V is TRBV30 and J is TRBJ1-2; TRBD1 matches at 11 bases. The CDR3 sequence is 14 residues long. Trimming cost V 3 bases and J 8 bases; bases outside gene matches: 8. Germline V gene lookup returns CDR1 GTSNPN and CDR2 SVGIG (reference sequence). CDR3 nucleotide sequence: TGTGCCTGGAGGAAGGACAGGGGGCTGGGAGGCTACACCTTC. Protein product: CAWRKDRGLGGYTF.

V and J are TRBV6-4 and TRBJ2-2; 8 positions match TRBD2. V shed 7 bases and J 1 base; nucleotides not matched to a gene: 8. CDR3 length: 16 residues. Germline loops: CDR1 MRHNA, CDR2 SNTAGT. CDR3 region: CASKVLAGGNTGELFF. DNA for the CDR3: TGTGCCAGCAAGGTTCTCGCGGGGGGGAACACCGGGGAGCTGTTTTTT.

This clone was seen a single time. This sequence joins TRBV7-9 and TRBJ1-5; D may be TRBD1 (5 bases). Trimming took off 5 bases at V and 1 base at J, with 12 bases between the two ends. The germline V gene has CDR1 SEHNR and CDR2 FQNEAQ (reference sequence). The CDR3 has 15 amino acids. The CDR3 nucleotides are TGTGCCAGCAGCCGAGGGGCGGCAAGCAATCAGCCCCAGCATTTT. Encoded protein: CASSRGAASNQPQHF.

This clone was recorded only once. The chain carries TRBV5-1 and TRBJ2-2, with D possibly TRBD1 on 6 matching bases. V was clipped by 4 bases and J by 0 bases, with 19 bases between them. This CDR3 spans 18 amino acids. Germline CDR1 reads SGHRS; CDR2 reads YFSETQ. DNA for the CDR3: TGCGCCAGCAGCCCCGGACAGACCTACATAGCGAACACCGGGGAGCTGTTTTTT. Protein product: CASSPGQTYIANTGELFF. The variable domain in full, completed from reference TRBV5-1 and TRBJ2-2, reads KAGVTQTPRYLIKTRGQQVTLSCSPISGHRSVSWYQQTPGQGLQFLFEYFSETQRNKGNFPGRFSGRQFSNSRSEMNVSTLELGDSALYLCASSPGQTYIANTGELFFGEGSRLTVL.

The chain couples TRBV6-5 to TRBJ1-5; D is perhaps TRBD1 (5 bases). Trimming stripped 7 bases from V and 0 bases from J, with 13 bases between. This CDR3 has 15 residues. CDR1 and CDR2 (germline): MNHEY, SVGAGI. The CDR3 DNA follows: TGTGCCAGCAAGCTGAGCAGGGCTAGCAATCAGCCCCAGCATTTT. Protein: CASKLSRASNQPQHF.

A note on this clone: An end of the junction does not agree with germline; a read error may underlie this. The gene calls are TRBV2 and TRBJ1-4, with a possible D match to TRBD1 (6 bases). Looked up from germline, CDR1 is SNHLY and CDR2 is FYNNEI. The CDR3 is made up of 14 amino acids. The CDR3 DNA reads as TGTGCCAGCAGCCTACAGGGTTCTAACGAAAAACTGTTTTTT. Its protein product is CASSLQGSNEKLFF.

This clone was counted once. V usage is TRBV2 and J usage is TRBJ2-5, with TRBD2 matching 9 bases. V shed 6 bases and J 4 bases; nucleotides not matched to a gene: 15. CDR1 is SNHLY, CDR2 FYNNEI, per germline. The CDR3 consists of 17 residues. CDR3 in DNA: TGTGCCAGCAGGCAAATTGGCGCGGGAGGGCGCCTAGAGACCCAGTACTTC. Translated: CASRQIGAGGRLETQYF.

This chain joins TRBV30 and TRBJ1-3; no definite D call. Germline CDR1 is GTSNPN and CDR2 is SVGIG (reference sequence). The CDR3 is 13 residues long. Trimming took 5 bases from V and 4 from J, leaving 12 bases between them. This CDR3 is CAWERAGGNTIYF. The DNA for the CDR3 is TGTGCCTGGGAACGCGCGGGGGGAAACACCATATATTTT.

The chain links TRBV5-4 to TRBJ2-3, with 10 bases fitting TRBD2. This CDR3 region has 16 residues. Losses at the gene ends were 2 bases for V and 2 bases for J; bases not matched to a gene: 5. Germline CDR1 SGHNT, CDR2 YYREEE (reference sequence). CDR3 region: CASSLIAGGNTDTQYF. In DNA, the CDR3 is TGTGCCAGCAGCTTAATAGCGGGAGGAAACACAGATACGCAGTATTTT.

The chain couples TRBV5-6 to TRBJ2-2; 7 bases are shared with TRBD2. V trimming: 2 bases; J trimming: 6 bases; junction bases outside the gene matches: 4. Looked up from germline, CDR1 is SGHDT and CDR2 is YYEEEE. The CDR3 extends over 14 amino acids. This CDR3 reads CASSFGGSAGELFF. CDR3 nucleotide sequence: TGTGCCAGCAGCTTCGGGGGGTCGGCCGGGGAGCTGTTTTTT.

CDR3 sequence: CAIRAAGTSYNEQFF. CDR3 nucleotide sequence: TGTGCCATCAGGGCCGCGGGGACCTCCTACAATGAGCAGTTCTTC. The rearrangement joins TRBV10-3 to TRBJ2-1; perhaps TRBD2 as D (6 bases). V was shortened by 6 bases and J by 0 bases, with 12 bases between the two germline ends. There are 15 residues in the CDR3. Germline V lookup: CDR1 ENHRY, CDR2 SYGVKD.

V is TRBV6-5 and J is TRBJ2-5; TRBD2 agrees at 9 bases. Germline CDR1 MNHEY, CDR2 SVGAGI. CDR3 length: 16 residues. V gave up 2 bases and J gave up 5 bases; unmatched junction bases: 9. In nucleotides, the CDR3 is TGTGCCAGCAGTTACGTTGCGGGGGGGTTTGGGGAGACCCAGTACTTC. Encoded protein: CASSYVAGGFGETQYF.

This clone was observed once. The rearrangement links TRBV4-1 to TRBJ2-5; D gene uncertain. This CDR3 spans 13 amino acids. The ends were cut back, 1 base at V and 5 bases at J, with 8 bases in the middle. Germline V lookup: CDR1 MGHRA, CDR2 YSYEKL. In nucleotides, the CDR3 is TGCGCCAGCAGCCAAGGGCTCATGGAGACCCAGTACTTC. Translating gives CASSQGLMETQYF.

The rearrangement joins TRBV9 to TRBJ1-2; 8 bases are shared with TRBD1. V shed 0 bases and J 4 bases; nucleotides not matched to a gene: 11. The germline V gene has CDR1 SGDLS and CDR2 YYNGEE. The CDR3 loop spans 17 amino acids. The CDR3, as DNA: TGTGCCAGCAGCGTAGGCTCTATATTACAGGGGGGCTATGGCTACACCTTC. This encodes CASSVGSILQGGYGYTF. Based on the CDR3 plus reference TRBV9 and TRBJ1-2, the full variable domain is DSGVTQTPKHLITATGQRVTLRCSPRSGDLSVYWYQQSLDQGLQFLIQYYNGEERAKGNILERFSAQQFPDLHSELNLSSLELGDSALYFCASSVGSILQGGYGYTFGSGTRLTVV.

This clone showed up just a few times. Here the CDR3 reads CASSQGQVLAYEQYF. In nucleotides, the CDR3 is TGCGCCAGCAGCCAAGGACAGGTTCTTGCCTACGAGCAGTACTTC. V and J are TRBV4-1 and TRBJ2-7; a weak D match, TRBD1 (6 bases). Germline CDR1 MGHRA, CDR2 YSYEKL. The germline V and J ends were trimmed by 1 base and 2 bases, with 12 bases remaining between them. The CDR3 extends over 15 amino acids.

V and J are TRBV19 and TRBJ2-3; tentatively, D is TRBD2 (7 bases). CDR3 length: 15 amino acids. Per the germline V gene, CDR1 is LNHDA and CDR2 is SQIVND (reference sequence). The V end was cut by 6 bases, the J end by 6 bases, with 19 bases between. The CDR3 bases are TGTGCCAGTAGCCCCTCGGGGGGCCAATCGGATACGCAGTATTTT. It yields the protein CASSPSGGQSDTQYF.

The V call is TRBV2, the J call TRBJ1-5; 7 bases fit TRBD1. Losses at the gene ends were 1 base for V and 6 bases for J; bases not matched to a gene: 6. The germline V gene has CDR1 SNHLY and CDR2 FYNNEI. The CDR3 runs 15 residues. The CDR3 DNA is TGTGCCAGCAGTGAAGACGTGACAGGGACTCAGCCCCAGCATTTT. Protein: CASSEDVTGTQPQHF.

A single count supports this clone. The J gene is TRBJ2-3, the V gene TRBV14; 7 bases match TRBD1. The CDR3 sequence is 15 residues long. CDR1 and CDR2 (germline): SGHDN, FVKESK. V lost 1 base and J lost 5; bases outside the gene matches: 6. As DNA, the CDR3 is TGTGCCAGCAGCCAAGGGACAGGATTCTTAGATACGCAGTATTTT. Translating gives CASSQGTGFLDTQYF.

The rearrangement uses TRBV12-3 or TRBV12-4 and TRBJ1-5, with a tentative D call TRBD1 (6 bases). Trimming stripped 4 bases from V and 5 bases from J, with 9 bases between. The CDR3 runs to 13 residues. The CDR3 DNA reads TGTGCCAGCAGTTCTAACAGGGATCAGCCCCAGCATTTT. This gives the protein CASSSNRDQPQHF.

This sequence joins TRBV3-1 (or the pseudogene TRBV3-2) and TRBJ1-2, with D perhaps TRBD1 (6 bases). V lost 0 bases to trimming and J lost 7 bases, with 15 bases between them. The CDR3 contains 15 residues. Germline CDR1 is LGHDT and CDR2 is YNNKEL (reference sequence). The CDR3 region has the DNA TGTGCCAGCAGCCAAGATCCGGAGGGGGTAGGTGGCTACACCTTC. Its translation: CASSQDPEGVGGYTF.

The chain employs TRBV9 and TRBJ2-5; TRBD2 matches at 9 bases. From germline, CDR1 is SGDLS and CDR2 YYNGEE. V dropped 0 bases and J dropped 4; count of bases not matched to a gene: 7. The CDR3 contains 16 residues. The CDR3 nucleotides are TGTGCCAGCAGCGTAGGGATAGCGGGGGTGGGAGAGACCCAGTACTTC. Its protein is CASSVGIAGVGETQYF.